This T cell receptor (beta chain) was documented in a study of cytomegalovirus exposure and HLA in healthy donors. The CDR3 is 14 amino acids. V was trimmed by 6 bases and J by 2 bases, leaving 11 bases between them. Germline lookup yields CDR1 MNHEY and CDR2 SVGAGI. Regarding the study as a whole: The classifier, whose performance was assessed in both the original and validation cohorts, reportedly diagnosed cytomegalovirus status with high specificity and sensitivity. In a later analysis, about 17,000 TCR beta sequences were associated with HLA alleles at 0.05 false discovery rate. An analysis that came later showed most CMV-associated TCR beta chains appearing HLA-restricted. CMV antigen specificity was confirmed in vitro for a few CMV-associated chains.

Amplification used 60 Vbeta primers and 13 Jbeta primers. Method: immunoSEQ multiplex PCR; TCRdb's copy keeps in-frame clones and lacks some. Among some 81,000 clones, around 70% were seen once, and the ten largest hold 11%. This clone has only one observation. Its antigen is not identified. The sequence was obtained from a woman aged 35 to 49 in good health and CMV-seropositive. The chain is built from TRBV6-5 and TRBJ1-5; weak D call: TRBD1 (6 bases). The sample comprised PBMCs. CDR3 sequence: CASSSGQGNQPQHF. The CDR3 DNA is TGTGCCAGCAGCTCGGGACAAGGCAATCAGCCCCAGCATTTT.